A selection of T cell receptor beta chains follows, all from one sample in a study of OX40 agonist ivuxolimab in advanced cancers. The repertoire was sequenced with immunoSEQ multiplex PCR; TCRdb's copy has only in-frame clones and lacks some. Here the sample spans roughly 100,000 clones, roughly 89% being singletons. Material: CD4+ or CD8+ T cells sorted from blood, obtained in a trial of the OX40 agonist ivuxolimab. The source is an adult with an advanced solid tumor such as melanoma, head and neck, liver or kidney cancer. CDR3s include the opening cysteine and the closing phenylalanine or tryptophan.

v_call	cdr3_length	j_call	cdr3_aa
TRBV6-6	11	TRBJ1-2	CASRSNYGYTF
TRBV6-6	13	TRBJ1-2	CASSSTGISGYTF
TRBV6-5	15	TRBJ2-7	CASHPRPEGSYEQYF
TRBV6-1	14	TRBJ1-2	CASRTSGAEEGYTF
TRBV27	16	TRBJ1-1	CASSPNPPDERTEAFF
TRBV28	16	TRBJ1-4	CASRPAPGTGPEKLFF
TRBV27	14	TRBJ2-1	CASSLGRVSNEQFF
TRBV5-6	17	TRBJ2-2	CASSLETPWALTGELFF
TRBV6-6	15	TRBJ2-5	CASRGQTGAGETQYF
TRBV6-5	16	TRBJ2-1	CASSYSSGGARDEQFF
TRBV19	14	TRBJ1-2	CASSTVRSVYGYTF
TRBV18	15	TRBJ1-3	CASSPGPLSGNTIYF
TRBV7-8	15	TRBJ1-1	CASSLRGMGVSEAFF
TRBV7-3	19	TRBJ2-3	CASSLFGSGGAFRTDTQYF
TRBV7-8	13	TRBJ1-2	CASSQIGQGGYTF
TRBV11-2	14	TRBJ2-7	CASSLDTGGIEQYF
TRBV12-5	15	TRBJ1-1	CASGLVASWTGEAFF
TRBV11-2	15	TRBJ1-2	CASSLEADNFYGYTF
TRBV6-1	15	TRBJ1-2	CASSGTGGWDYGYTF
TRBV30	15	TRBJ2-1	CAWSVLGTGTHEQFF
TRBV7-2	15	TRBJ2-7	CASSVRRVEGYEQYF
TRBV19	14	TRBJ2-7	CASSIRIHYYEQYF
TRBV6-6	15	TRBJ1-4	CASSLGTASNEKLFF
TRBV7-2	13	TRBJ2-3	CASSLGWENTQYF
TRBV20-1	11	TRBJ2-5	CSALTQETQYF
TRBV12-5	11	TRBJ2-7	CASGLNYEQYF
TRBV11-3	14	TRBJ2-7	CASSTRGGGGEQYF
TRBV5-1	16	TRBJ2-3	CASRNTGDPSTDTQYF
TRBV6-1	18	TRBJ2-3	CASSERQGPTTSTDTQYF
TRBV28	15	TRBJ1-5	CASSPSRGGNQPQHF
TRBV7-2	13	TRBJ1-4	CASSPGQGEKLFF
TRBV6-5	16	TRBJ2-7	CASSYSTSSLTYEQYF
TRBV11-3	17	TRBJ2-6	CASSSGQPGAGANVLTF
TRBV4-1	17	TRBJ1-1	CASSQPLRGPRNTEAFF
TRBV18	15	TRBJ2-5	CASSPSSGGPETQYF
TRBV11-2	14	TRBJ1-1	CASSLETGRSEAFF
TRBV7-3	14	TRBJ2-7	CASSPRQGSYEQYF
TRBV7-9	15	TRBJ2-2	CASSLTRLRTGELFF
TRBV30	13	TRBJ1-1	CAWDRGDEAEAFF
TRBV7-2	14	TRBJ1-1	CASSLFTANTEAFF
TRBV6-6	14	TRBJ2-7	CASRERGNFYEQYF
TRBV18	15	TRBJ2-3	CASSPPSASPDTQYF
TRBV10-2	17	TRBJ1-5	CASSEPTGYYSNQPQHF
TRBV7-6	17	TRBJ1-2	CASSLAPTGGLNYGYTF
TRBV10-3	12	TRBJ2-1	CAIRGTGGGQFF
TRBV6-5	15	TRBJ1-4	CASSLSGQGVEKLFF
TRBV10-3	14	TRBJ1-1	CAINRQGGNTEAFF
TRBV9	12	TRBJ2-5	CASSVAQETQYF
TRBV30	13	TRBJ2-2	CAWSFSTTGELFF
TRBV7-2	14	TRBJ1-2	CASTPPGQGYGYTF
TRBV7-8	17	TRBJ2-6	CASSPNGQISGANVLTF
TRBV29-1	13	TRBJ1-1	CSVEKHLNTEAFF
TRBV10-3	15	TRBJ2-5	CAISQTSGGAETQYF
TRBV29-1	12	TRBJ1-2	CSVRQGAVGYTF
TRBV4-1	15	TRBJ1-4	CASSHGQGAGEKLFF
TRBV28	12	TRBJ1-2	CASSLRGAPGTF
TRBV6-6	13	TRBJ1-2	CASSKQGGDGYTF